The 31 T cell receptor beta chains presented below share a single source sample, sequenced in a study of human T cells and chemical hapten exposure (dated by TCRdb to the early 2020s). In the paper's terms, the time point label means: healthy volunteer bleed at 2 weeks. Total RNA was extracted from unfractionated whole blood that had been collected in Tempus Blood RNA tubes. The library came from RACE. The sequencer listed for this sample is NextSeq 500. TCRdb reworked the public reads: Q25 trimming with fastp, MiXCR clone assembly, productive beta chains retained. Identical CDR3 protein sequences are pooled into one entry, listed with their most common genes and DNA. The sample includes 130,000 or so distinct CDR3 sequences, with approximately 9% observed a single time. Around 1.7% of the sample lies in the top ten. The specimen sequenced was whole blood. The source is a male donor in good health. Some clones in this sample may be carry-over from other donors' samples.

This clonotype appeared many times. The chain recombines TRBV15 with TRBJ2-5, with TRBD2 identical over 9 bases. This CDR3 spans 16 amino acids. Unmatched junction bases numbered 10, after V lost 5 bases and J lost 3 bases. Germline V gene sequence: CDR1 LNHNV, CDR2 YYDKDF (reference sequence). CDR3 coding DNA: TGTGCCACCAGCTTCCACTTTAGCGGGGGAAAAGAGACCCAGTACTTC. It encodes CATSFHFSGGKETQYF.

The chain joins TRBV7-9 to TRBJ2-7; 7 bases match TRBD2. The germline gives CDR1 SEHNR, CDR2 FQNEAQ (reference sequence). This CDR3 contains 12 residues. The trim removed 5 bases at V and 7 bases at J, leaving 5 bases unmatched. The CDR3 bases are TGTGCCAGCAGCCCGCCGGGGGGTGAGCAGTACTTC. Its protein product is CASSPPGGEQYF.

This clonotype came up many times. The rearrangement joins TRBV5-1 to TRBJ2-7, with D hard to call. This CDR3 spans 12 amino acids. Trimming took 5 bases from V and 1 from J, leaving 7 bases between them. Germline CDR1 reads SGHRS; CDR2 reads YFSETQ. This CDR3 reads CASSPDSYEQYF. For the CDR3, the DNA is TGCGCCAGCAGTCCCGATTCCTACGAGCAGTACTTC.

This clonotype was counted a few times. The chain couples TRBV12-5 to TRBJ1-2; D not resolved. This CDR3 is built from 11 residues. CDR1 and CDR2 (germline): LGHNT, FRNRAP. V dropped 7 bases and J dropped 6 bases, with 9 bases sitting between them. Written as DNA, the CDR3 is TGTGCTAGTGAAACGGAGCATGGCTACACCTTC. Translation: CASETEHGYTF.

This clonotype was counted between two and nine times. The chain joins TRBV14 to TRBJ2-3, with D unclear. This CDR3 has 16 residues. Germline V lookup: CDR1 SGHDN, CDR2 FVKESK. V gave up 4 bases and J gave up 0 bases, with 14 bases separating them. CDR3 DNA: TGTGCCAGCAGCCGTACATTGGCAGTAAGCACAGATACGCAGTATTTT. This encodes CASSRTLAVSTDTQYF.

This rearrangement joins TRBV7-9 to TRBJ1-1; D gene ambiguous. The CDR3 has 13 amino acids. Germline V gene lookup returns CDR1 SEHNR and CDR2 FQNEAQ (reference sequence). Trimming removed 3 bases at V and 1 base at J, with 6 bases between. As DNA, the CDR3 is TGTGCCAGCAGCTTGTCAGAGAACACTGAAGCTTTCTTT. Translated: CASSLSENTEAFF.

A word on this clonotype: One end of the junction varies from germline; a read error may be responsible. This chain joins TRBV11-2 and TRBJ2-3, with D hard to call. The CDR3 sequence is 15 residues long. Germline lookup yields CDR1 SGHAT and CDR2 FQNNGV. CDR3 sequence (DNA): TGTGCCAGCAGCTTGGTTAGAGGTAACACAGCTACGCAGTATTTT. Translated: CASSLVRGNTATQYF.

The chain joins TRBV12-3 or TRBV12-4 to TRBJ2-1; 7 nucleotides align to TRBD2. CDR3 size: 16 residues. The ends lost 4 bases at V and 3 bases at J; junction bases unmatched: 9. The CDR3, as DNA: TGTGCCAGCAGTTCCCCCGGGACTATGGGCTACAATGAGCAGTTCTTC. Translation: CASSSPGTMGYNEQFF.

This clonotype was observed a few times. The V and J genes are TRBV2 and TRBJ2-3; TRBD2 agrees at 15 bases. Germline V gene sequence: CDR1 SNHLY, CDR2 FYNNEI. The trim removed 4 bases at V and 7 bases at J, leaving 3 bases unmatched. The CDR3 is 15 residues long. CDR3 in amino acids: CASSGTSGGGNTQYF. DNA of the CDR3: TGTGCCAGCAGTGGGACTAGCGGGGGGGGGAATACGCAGTATTTT.

This clonotype was observed a handful of times. V gene TRBV5-1 combines with J gene TRBJ2-7; D may correspond to TRBD1 or TRBD2 (5 bases each). The CDR3 sequence is 13 residues long. CDR1 and CDR2 from the germline V gene are SGHRS and YFSETQ. Trimming shortened V by 3 bases and J by 2 bases, and 9 bases separated the two germline ends. CDR3 in amino acids: CASSWRGAYEQYF. In DNA form, the CDR3 reads TGCGCCAGCAGCTGGAGAGGGGCCTACGAGCAGTACTTC.

The chain carries TRBV20-1 and TRBJ2-7, with 16 bases that match TRBD2. The CDR3 loop spans 16 amino acids. CDR1 and CDR2 (germline): DFQATT, SNEGSKA (reference sequence). V gave up 6 bases and J gave up 7 bases; unmatched junction bases: 12. CDR3 nucleotide sequence: TGCAGTGCAACTCCGGGACTAGCGGGGGGGCCCAGGGAGCAGTACTTC. Translating it yields CSATPGLAGGPREQYF.

This chain joins TRBV19 and TRBJ1-5; D is possibly TRBD1 (5 bases). The CDR3 totals 14 residues. V was trimmed by 5 bases and J by 4 bases, leaving 12 bases between them. CDR1 and CDR2 (germline): LNHDA, SQIVND (reference sequence). CDR3 bases: TGTGCCAGTAGTCCTAAGACAGCTAATCAGCCCCAGCATTTT. Translated, it gives CASSPKTANQPQHF.

This clonotype has more than one count but fewer than ten. The CDR3 bases are TGTGCCAGCAGCTTAGTAGCCCTCCCGACAGGAGGGGGGAGCACAGATACGCAGTATTTT. Encoded protein: CASSLVALPTGGGSTDTQYF. The rearrangement links TRBV7-2 to TRBJ2-3; D tentatively fits TRBD1 or TRBD2 (6 bases each). V was cut by 1 base and J by 0 bases, with 23 bases left in between. CDR1 is SGHTA, CDR2 FQGNSA, per germline. CDR3 size: 20 residues.

The sample holds many counts of this clonotype. This chain joins TRBV5-4 and TRBJ1-3, with D uncertain. Germline V gives CDR1 SGHNT, CDR2 YYREEE (reference sequence). The CDR3 runs to 15 residues. V was clipped by 2 bases and J by 4 bases, with 13 bases between them. CDR3 region: CASSFEPSKGNTIYF. CDR3 nucleotide sequence: TGTGCCAGCAGCTTTGAACCCAGCAAAGGAAACACCATATATTTT.

This chain links TRBV25-1 with TRBJ2-2, with TRBD1 matching over 11 bases. The V gene end was trimmed by 6 bases and the J gene end by 5 bases; junction bases not matched to a gene: 5. This CDR3 spans 15 amino acids. In germline, CDR1 is MGHDK, CDR2 SYGVNS. CDR3: CASRDRGLETGELFF. CDR3 bases: TGTGCCAGCAGGGACAGGGGGCTTGAGACCGGGGAGCTGTTTTTT.

The sample holds a few counts of this clonotype. This chain uses TRBV2 with TRBJ1-2; no definite D call. The CDR3 length is 15 residues. Germline values: CDR1 SNHLY, CDR2 FYNNEI. V was trimmed by 5 bases and J by 4 bases, leaving 17 bases between them. This CDR3 reads CASSFGEGSGYGYTF. DNA of the CDR3: TGTGCCAGCAGTTTCGGGGAGGGAAGCGGCTATGGCTACACCTTC.

V gene TRBV12-3 or TRBV12-4 combines with J gene TRBJ1-2; D is possibly TRBD1 (5 bases). Trimming cost V 3 bases and J 4 bases, with 9 bases left between them. CDR3 length: 13 amino acids. The CDR3 here is CASSLVQVYGYTF. The CDR3 DNA reads as TGTGCCAGCAGTTTGGTACAGGTCTATGGCTACACCTTC.

The chain uses TRBV12-5 and TRBJ2-1; the D is unclear. The CDR3 is 12 residues long. Trimming pared 2 bases from V and 7 bases from J, leaving 6 bases between. Germline V gene sequence: CDR1 LGHNT, CDR2 FRNRAP. The CDR3 loop reads CASGLSKNEQFF. The DNA of the CDR3 is TGTGCTAGTGGTTTGAGTAAAAATGAGCAGTTCTTC.

There are a few counts of this clonotype. The rearrangement links TRBV19 to TRBJ2-1, with D possibly matching TRBD1 (6 bases). The CDR3 spans 12 residues. Trimming left V 9 bases short and J 4 bases short, with 10 bases between. Germline loops: CDR1 LNHDA, CDR2 SQIVND (reference sequence). This CDR3 reads CASGTLYNEQFF. The CDR3 bases are TGTGCCAGCGGGACACTATACAATGAGCAGTTCTTC. The full variable domain, rest sourced from reference TRBV19 and TRBJ2-1, is DGGITQSPKYLFRKEGQNVTLSCEQNLNHDAMYWYRQDPGQGLRLIYYSQIVNDFQKGDIAEGYSVSREKKESFPLTVTSAQKNPTAFYLCASGTLYNEQFFGPGTRLTVL.

The table lists this clonotype with a few counts. This rearrangement joins TRBV5-1 to TRBJ2-7; 7 nucleotides agree with TRBD1. Germline CDR1 reads SGHRS; CDR2 reads YFSETQ. Trimming removed 0 bases from V and 3 bases from J; junction bases left unmatched: 12. The CDR3 sequence is 17 residues long. DNA for the CDR3: TGCGCCAGCAGCTTGGGTACAGAGGGGGCCGGTTACTACGAGCAGTACTTC. Translating gives CASSLGTEGAGYYEQYF.

The V call is TRBV29-1, the J call TRBJ2-3; a possible D gene is TRBD1 (5 bases). The germline V and J ends were trimmed by 6 bases and 2 bases, with 12 bases remaining between them. Per the germline V gene, CDR1 is SQVTM and CDR2 is ANQGSEA. The CDR3 has 13 amino acids. The CDR3 region is CSVRTILTDTQYF. The CDR3 bases are TGCAGCGTCCGGACAATCCTCACAGATACGCAGTATTTT.

A few counts support this clonotype. The J gene is TRBJ2-4, the V gene TRBV4-2, with 11 bases matching TRBD2. Germline CDR1 and CDR2: LGHNA and YNFKEQ. This CDR3 has 15 amino acids. In DNA, the CDR3 is TGTGCGGTCGGGGTACTAGCGGGAGAGGTGTACATTCAGTACTTC. This encodes CAVGVLAGEVYIQYF.

The CDR3 DNA is TGCGCCAGCAGCATAATCTCCGGGACAGGGGGCGAGGACTATGGCTACACCTTC. Residues: CASSIISGTGGEDYGYTF. The J gene is TRBJ1-2, the V gene TRBV5-1; 12 nucleotides line up with TRBD1. This CDR3 has 18 residues. The V segment lost 4 bases and the J segment 3 bases; nucleotides outside the gene matches: 13. From germline, CDR1 is SGHRS and CDR2 YFSETQ.

This clonotype was detected many times. The gene calls are TRBV7-3 and TRBJ2-2, with 7 bases matching TRBD1. V gave up 4 bases and J gave up 4 bases; unmatched junction bases: 6. The germline CDR1 and CDR2 sequences are SGHTA and FQGTGA. The CDR3 is 15 amino acids. This CDR3 reads CASSSSSGGTGELFF. The CDR3 nucleotides are TGTGCCAGCAGCTCCTCATCAGGGGGCACCGGGGAGCTGTTTTTT.

This clonotype was seen at least ten times. This rearrangement joins TRBV7-9 to TRBJ2-1, with a possible D match to TRBD1 (6 bases). The length of the CDR3 is 19 residues. Between the trimmed V and J ends, which lost 6 bases and 6 bases, there was a span of 30 bases. Germline CDR1 SEHNR, CDR2 FQNEAQ (reference sequence). DNA of the CDR3: TGTGCCAGCAGAATAGACATGGTAAAAGGGGACAATGGAGGCAATGAGCAGTTCTTC. This translates into CASRIDMVKGDNGGNEQFF.

Only a few counts were recorded for this clonotype. The gene calls are TRBV7-9 and TRBJ1-6, with D unclear. The V end was cut by 3 bases, the J end by 0 bases, with 9 bases between. CDR1 and CDR2 (germline): SEHNR, FQNEAQ (reference sequence). The CDR3 contains 16 residues. CDR3 DNA: TGTGCCAGCAGCTTGGACGGAACCTCCTATAATTCACCCCTCCACTTT. Its protein product is CASSLDGTSYNSPLHF.

Only a few counts were recorded for this clonotype. The rearrangement joins TRBV5-1 to TRBJ1-4, with TRBD1 matching 9 bases. Per germline, CDR1 SGHRS and CDR2 YFSETQ. V shed 2 bases and J 8 bases; nucleotides not matched to a gene: 4. The CDR3 spans 14 residues. The CDR3 DNA reads as TGCGCCAGCAGCTTACAGGGGGCGTCGGAAAAACTGTTTTTT. Protein sequence: CASSLQGASEKLFF. Supplemented by reference TRBV5-1 and TRBJ1-4, the full variable domain reads KAGVTQTPRYLIKTRGQQVTLSCSPISGHRSVSWYQQTPGQGLQFLFEYFSETQRNKGNFPGRFSGRQFSNSRSEMNVSTLELGDSALYLCASSLQGASEKLFFGSGTQLSVL.

This clonotype showed up just a few times. The chain employs TRBV7-9 and TRBJ1-6; 9 positions agree with TRBD1. Germline V gene data show CDR1 as SEHNR and CDR2 as FQNEAQ (reference sequence). J was trimmed by 12 bases and V by 4 bases; bases with no gene match: 4. CDR3 length: 13 residues. CDR3 nucleotide sequence: TGTGCCAGCAGCTCTGACAGGGGGTTACCCCTCCACTTT. Translated: CASSSDRGLPLHF.

In its sample, this clonotype was seen a few times. The chain is built from TRBV27 and TRBJ2-1; maybe TRBD2 (6 bases). Trimming took 5 bases from V and 7 from J, leaving 15 bases between them. The germline V gene has CDR1 MNHEY and CDR2 SMNVEV (reference sequence). The CDR3 length is 14 residues. CDR3 bases: TGTGCCAGCAGTCCCAGGACTATACCGAATGAGCAGTTCTTC. Translating it yields CASSPRTIPNEQFF.

This clonotype was observed a handful of times. This chain links TRBV30 with TRBJ2-7; tentative D call: TRBD1 (6 bases). This CDR3 spans 11 amino acids. The V and J ends lost 5 bases and 4 bases respectively, with 9 bases between them. Germline values: CDR1 GTSNPN, CDR2 SVGIG (reference sequence). CDR3 protein: CAWEQGYEQYF. The CDR3 DNA sequence: TGTGCCTGGGAGCAGGGGTACGAGCAGTACTTC.

There are a few counts of this clonotype. This chain uses TRBV12-5 with TRBJ2-7, with D perhaps being TRBD1 or TRBD2 (5 bases each). In germline, CDR1 is LGHNT, CDR2 FRNRAP. The CDR3 is 17 amino acids. The V end lost 0 bases, the J end lost 2 bases, and 17 bases lay between the germline ends. The CDR3 sequence: CASGLVLGVDQPYEQYF. The CDR3 DNA is TGTGCTAGTGGTTTGGTACTAGGGGTGGATCAACCCTACGAGCAGTACTTC.